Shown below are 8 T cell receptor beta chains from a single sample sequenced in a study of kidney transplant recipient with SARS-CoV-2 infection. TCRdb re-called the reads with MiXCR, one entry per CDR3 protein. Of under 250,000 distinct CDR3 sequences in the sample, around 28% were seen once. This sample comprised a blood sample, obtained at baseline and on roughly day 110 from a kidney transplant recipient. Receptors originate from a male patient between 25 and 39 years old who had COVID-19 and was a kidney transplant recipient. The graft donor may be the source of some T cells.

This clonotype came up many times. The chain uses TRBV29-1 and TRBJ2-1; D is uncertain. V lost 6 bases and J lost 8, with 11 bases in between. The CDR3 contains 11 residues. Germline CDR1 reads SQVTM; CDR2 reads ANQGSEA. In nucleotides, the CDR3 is TGCAGCGTCTTCGTCGTGGATGAGCAGTTCTTC. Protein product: CSVFVVDEQFF.

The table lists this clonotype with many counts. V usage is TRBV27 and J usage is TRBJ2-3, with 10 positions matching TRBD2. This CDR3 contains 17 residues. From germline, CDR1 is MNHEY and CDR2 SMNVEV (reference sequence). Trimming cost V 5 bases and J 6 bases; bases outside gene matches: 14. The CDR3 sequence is CASSTPFGLADTDTQYF. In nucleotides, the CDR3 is TGTGCCAGCAGTACCCCGTTCGGACTAGCGGATACGGATACGCAGTATTTT.

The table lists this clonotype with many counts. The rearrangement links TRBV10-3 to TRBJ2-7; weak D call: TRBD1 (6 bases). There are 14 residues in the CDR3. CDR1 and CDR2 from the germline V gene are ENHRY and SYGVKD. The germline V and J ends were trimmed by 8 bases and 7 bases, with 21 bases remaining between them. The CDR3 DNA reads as TGTGCCATCTCTCCAAGCCAGGGGTGGGTTGAGCAGTACTTC. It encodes CAISPSQGWVEQYF.

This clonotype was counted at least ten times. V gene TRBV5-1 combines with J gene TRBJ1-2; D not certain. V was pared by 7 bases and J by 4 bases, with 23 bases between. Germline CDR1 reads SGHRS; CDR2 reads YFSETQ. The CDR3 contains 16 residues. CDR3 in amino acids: CASGAISVRKTYGYTF. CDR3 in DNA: TGCGCCAGCGGAGCGATATCGGTTCGAAAGACCTATGGCTACACCTTC. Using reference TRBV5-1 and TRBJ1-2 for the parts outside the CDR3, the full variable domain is KAGVTQTPRYLIKTRGQQVTLSCSPISGHRSVSWYQQTPGQGLQFLFEYFSETQRNKGNFPGRFSGRQFSNSRSEMNVSTLELGDSALYLCASGAISVRKTYGYTFGSGTRLTVV.

This CDR3 is CASSIAMVVRKTYGYTF. CDR3 DNA sequence: TGTGCCAGCAGCATTGCGATGGTCGTTAGAAAGACCTATGGCTACACCTTC. The chain carries TRBV16 and TRBJ1-2; D is undetermined. V lost 5 bases and J 4 bases, leaving 23 bases between the germline ends. Germline V gives CDR1 KGHSY, CDR2 FQNENV. This CDR3 is 17 amino acids long.

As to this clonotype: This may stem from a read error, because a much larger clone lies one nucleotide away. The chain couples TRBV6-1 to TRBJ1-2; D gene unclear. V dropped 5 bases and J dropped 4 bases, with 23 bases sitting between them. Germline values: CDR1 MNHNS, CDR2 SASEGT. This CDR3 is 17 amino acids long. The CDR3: CASSPSLERRKTYGYTF. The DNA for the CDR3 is TGTGCCAGCAGTCCGAGTCTGGAACGTAGAAAGACCTATGGCTACACCTTC.

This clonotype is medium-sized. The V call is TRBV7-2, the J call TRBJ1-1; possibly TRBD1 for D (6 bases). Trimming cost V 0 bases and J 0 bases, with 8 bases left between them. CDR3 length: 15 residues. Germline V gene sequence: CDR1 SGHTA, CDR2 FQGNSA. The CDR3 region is CASSLADRLNTEAFF. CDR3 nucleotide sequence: TGTGCCAGCAGCTTAGCGGACAGATTGAACACTGAAGCTTTCTTT.

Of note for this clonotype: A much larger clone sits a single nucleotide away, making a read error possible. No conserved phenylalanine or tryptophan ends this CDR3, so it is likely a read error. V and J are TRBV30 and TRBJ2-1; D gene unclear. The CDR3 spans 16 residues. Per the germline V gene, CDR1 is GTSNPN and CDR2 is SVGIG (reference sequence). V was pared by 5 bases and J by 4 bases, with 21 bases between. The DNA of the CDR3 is TGTGCCTGGGGACCAAAAGTGCCCGATTTTTACAATGAGCAGTTCCTC. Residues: CAWGPKVPDFYNEQFL.